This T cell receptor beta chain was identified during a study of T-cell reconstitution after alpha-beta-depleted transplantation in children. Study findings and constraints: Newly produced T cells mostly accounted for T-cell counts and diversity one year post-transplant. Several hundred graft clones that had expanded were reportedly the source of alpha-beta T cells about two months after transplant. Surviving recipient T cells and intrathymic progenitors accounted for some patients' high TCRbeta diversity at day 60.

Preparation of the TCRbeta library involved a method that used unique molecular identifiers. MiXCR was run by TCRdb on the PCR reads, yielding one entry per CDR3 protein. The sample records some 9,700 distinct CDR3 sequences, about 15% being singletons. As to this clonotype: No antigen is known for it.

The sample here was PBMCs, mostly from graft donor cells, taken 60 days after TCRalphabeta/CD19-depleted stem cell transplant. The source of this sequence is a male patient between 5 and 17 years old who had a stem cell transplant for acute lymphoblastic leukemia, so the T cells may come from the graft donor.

This CDR3 reads CASSNLLGKETQYF. CDR3 nucleotide sequence: TGTGCCAGCAGTAATCTACTAGGAAAAGAGACCCAGTACTTC. The genes are TRBV6-1 and TRBJ2-5, with D maybe TRBD2 (5 bases). The germline V gene has CDR1 MNHNS and CDR2 SASEGT. With 5 bases removed from V and 3 bases from J, the gap between germline ends came to 13 bases. There are 14 residues in the CDR3.